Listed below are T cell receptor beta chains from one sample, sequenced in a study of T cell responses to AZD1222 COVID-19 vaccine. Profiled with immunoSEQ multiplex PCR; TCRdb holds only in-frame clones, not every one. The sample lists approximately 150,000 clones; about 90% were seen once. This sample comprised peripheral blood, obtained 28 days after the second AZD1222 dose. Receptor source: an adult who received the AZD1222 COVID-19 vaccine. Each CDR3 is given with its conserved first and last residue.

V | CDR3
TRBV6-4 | CASRTGDTNEKLFF
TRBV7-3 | CASSLAGNTGELFF
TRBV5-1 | CASMGRGEYNEQFF
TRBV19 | CASSRNTEAFF
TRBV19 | CASSSGGVNQPQHF
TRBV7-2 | CASSLWFQGNTEAFF
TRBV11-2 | CASSLTGSSYEQYF
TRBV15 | CATSTRTGDGTEAFF
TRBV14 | CASSQPNDGYTF
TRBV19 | CASSLGLAGAASYNEQFF
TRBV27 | CASSFGTGGEQPQHF
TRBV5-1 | CASSGGMAAWVTDTQYF
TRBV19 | CASSPGRKANYGYTF
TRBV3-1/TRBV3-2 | CASSQDGGRPSPLHF
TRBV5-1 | CASSLGGAHEQYF
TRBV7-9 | CASSLSHSTDTQYF
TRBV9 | CASSAEGDSPLHF
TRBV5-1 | CASSLALGVFTDTQYF
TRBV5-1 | CASSPRGGFSSGNTIYF
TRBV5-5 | CASSWDPGLRSYNEQFF
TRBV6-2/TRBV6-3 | CASSWNAGAEGYTF
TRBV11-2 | CASSLDTGTGFYNEQFF
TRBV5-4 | CASSSRDKTEAFF
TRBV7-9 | CASHRDQPIYGYTF
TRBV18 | CASSQTMNTEAFF
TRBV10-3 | CAIGQASYEQYF
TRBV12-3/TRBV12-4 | CASSLAAGNTIYF
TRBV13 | CASSLGGQGGAGELFF
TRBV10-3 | CAISETRGSGNTIYF
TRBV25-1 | CASSESDAGGGNTIYF
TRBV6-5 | CASSYSLRYSGNTIYF
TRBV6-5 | CASSYVNGGTQYF
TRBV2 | CASSLTGAGTEAFF
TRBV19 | CASIALTAGANVLTF
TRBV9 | CASSANFGGRATDTQYF
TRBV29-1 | CSVDSVAYNEQFF
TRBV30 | CAWTLDGNYNEQFF
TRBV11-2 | CASSLDPLTSGQETQYF
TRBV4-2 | CASSRSGQPPKGYTF
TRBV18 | CASSPMGGSTNTGELFF
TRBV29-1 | CSGALGSSYNEQFF
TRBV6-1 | CASSEAKGANTEAFF
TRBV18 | CASSRAGTEAFF
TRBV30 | CAWSGVLAFLGSGELFF
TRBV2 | CASTRTGLQETQYF
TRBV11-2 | CASSFVVVGYEQYF
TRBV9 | CASSLGGWAGPGGGYTF
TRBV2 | CASNDDRGLYGYTF
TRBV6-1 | CASSEDGRNTEAFF
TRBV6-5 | CATRPGARFFYGYTF
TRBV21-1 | CASPKRGEAFF
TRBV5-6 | CASSLEGGSFDSPLHF
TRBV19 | CASSISRTGGYGYTF
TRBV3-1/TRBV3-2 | CASSQDWPISSGANVLTF
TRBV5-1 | CASSLGLAGVQETQYF
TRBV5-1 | CASSGAVPETQYF